This record looks at one T cell receptor beta chain sequence and its context. As yet, its antigen is unknown. This entry is derived from a study of beta chain features in type 1 diabetes. Study results and limitations: The VDJ junctions of type 1 diabetes patients carried fewer insertions and more deletions. Patients with Type 1 diabetes showed moderately but significantly shorter TCRB CDR3s in all four CD4+ subsets.

Between the trimmed V and J ends, which lost 4 bases and 0 bases, there was a span of 9 bases. Germline values: CDR1 SGHRS, CDR2 YFSETQ. The CDR3 spans 14 residues. The entirety of the isolated RNA underwent reverse transcription, so expressed TCRB transcripts were sequenced. The data were produced by immunoSEQ multiplex PCR, yet TCRdb's version contains in-frame clones alone and is incomplete. The data contain 40,000 to 65,000 clones, approximately 60% of them singletons. The specimen was stem cell memory CD4+ T cells from blood. The receptor was derived from a woman aged 25-40 years with type 1 diabetes. The chain recombines TRBV5-1 with TRBJ2-3; TRBD2 might be the D (6 bases). The CDR3, as DNA: TGCGCCAGCAGCCCGGGGACTAGCACAGATACGCAGTATTTT. The encoded protein is CASSPGTSTDTQYF.